What follows are 16 T cell receptor beta chains derived from one specimen sequenced in a study of cytomegalovirus exposure and HLA in healthy donors. PCR involved 60 Vbeta and 13 Jbeta primers. Profiled with immunoSEQ multiplex PCR; TCRdb holds only in-frame clones, not every one. Its table lists tens of thousands of clones. The sequencing sample was made of PBMCs. These receptors were obtained from a male donor in good health and CMV-seropositive.

This sequence joins TRBV30 and TRBJ2-5; a weak D match, TRBD2 (5 bases). Per the germline V gene, CDR1 is GTSNPN and CDR2 is SVGIG (reference sequence). Deletions cut 2 bases from V and 5 bases from J, with 15 bases between. The CDR3 extends over 14 amino acids. The CDR3 bases are TGTGCCTGGAGTCCCGGAGGAAACGGGGAGACCCAGTACTTC. It is translated as CAWSPGGNGETQYF.

The chain couples TRBV28 to TRBJ1-5; a possible D gene is TRBD1 (5 bases). Germline assignment: CDR1 MDHEN and CDR2 SYDVKM. CDR3 length equals 18 residues. Deletions cut 6 bases from V and 0 bases from J, with 21 bases between. The CDR3 region is CASRTTASSSSSNQPQHF. The CDR3 DNA reads TGTGCCAGCAGGACGACAGCCTCTAGTTCGTCTAGCAATCAGCCCCAGCATTTT.

V gene TRBV30 combines with J gene TRBJ1-1; D unclear. This CDR3 is 11 amino acids long. V shed 2 bases and J shed 6 bases, with 7 bases lying between them. Germline CDR1 and CDR2: GTSNPN and SVGIG (reference sequence). The CDR3 DNA reads as TGTGCCTGGAGTTTGGGCGCTGAAGCTTTCTTT. Amino acid sequence: CAWSLGAEAFF.

The genes are TRBV4-1 and TRBJ2-1; D gene unclear. V shed 1 base and J shed 6 bases, with 7 bases lying between them. The CDR3 totals 13 residues. Germline CDR1 is MGHRA and CDR2 is YSYEKL. The CDR3, as DNA: TGCGCCAGCAGCCAAGGAGCCGCCAATGAGCAGTTCTTC. Amino acid sequence: CASSQGAANEQFF.

CDR3 DNA sequence: TGCGCCAGCAGCCGCGGACAGGGGGCAGTAGGCGAAAAACTGTTTTTT. This sequence encodes CASSRGQGAVGEKLFF. The chain links TRBV4-1 to TRBJ1-4; 11 bases line up with TRBD1. J gave up 8 bases and V 4 bases, and 9 bases lay outside the gene matches. Per germline, CDR1 MGHRA and CDR2 YSYEKL. The CDR3 totals 16 residues.

The CDR3 bases are TGTGCCAGCGTAGGTAGCGGGAGTTTCGTTGACGAGCAGTACTTC. Protein product: CASVGSGSFVDEQYF. The gene calls are TRBV6-1 and TRBJ2-7; 9 bases are a match to TRBD2. V shed 8 bases and J 5 bases; nucleotides not matched to a gene: 13. The CDR3 covers 15 residues. Germline values: CDR1 MNHNS, CDR2 SASEGT.

The chain uses TRBV5-1 and TRBJ1-5; D remains unclear. The CDR3 is 13 amino acids. Trimming took 2 bases from V and 5 from J, leaving 8 bases between them. The germline CDR1 and CDR2 sequences are SGHRS and YFSETQ. The CDR3 DNA follows: TGCGCCAGCAGCTTAGACGGAGATCAGCCCCAGCATTTT. It codes for CASSLDGDQPQHF.

The chain employs TRBV7-7 and TRBJ2-5; 8 nucleotides line up with TRBD1. The germline V gene has CDR1 SSHAT and CDR2 FNYEAQ (reference sequence). V lost 1 base to trimming and J lost 5 bases; unmatched junction nucleotides: 6. The CDR3 covers 15 residues. The CDR3 DNA reads as TGTGCCAGCAGCTTAGGGGCAGGGGGCCAGGAGACCCAGTACTTC. Amino acid sequence: CASSLGAGGQETQYF.

This chain joins TRBV4-3 and TRBJ1-2, with no clear D. Germline CDR1 LGHNA, CDR2 YSLEER. The CDR3 loop spans 15 amino acids. V lost 0 bases, J lost 0 bases, and 8 bases lay in between. The CDR3 spells CASSQDRLSNYGYTF. CDR3 coding DNA: TGCGCCAGCAGCCAAGACAGGTTATCTAACTATGGCTACACCTTC.

The V gene is TRBV2, the J gene TRBJ1-1, with D perhaps TRBD1 (6 bases). V shed 4 bases and J shed 4 bases, with 10 bases lying between them. The CDR3 has 13 amino acids. Germline V gives CDR1 SNHLY, CDR2 FYNNEI. As DNA, the CDR3 is TGTGCCAGCAGTGTGGGCAGGGGCACTGAAGCTTTCTTT. Its protein is CASSVGRGTEAFF.

CDR3 residues: CASSEATGTGNSPLHF. CDR3 DNA sequence: TGCGCCAGCAGTGAGGCAACCGGGACAGGGAATTCACCCCTCCACTTT. V and J are TRBV10-1 and TRBJ1-6; 9 bases align to TRBD1. The CDR3 runs 16 residues. The junction had 6 bases not matched to a gene; V was cut back by 2 bases and J by 7 bases. The germline V gene encodes CDR1 WNHNN and CDR2 SYGVQD (reference sequence).

The rearrangement links TRBV9 to TRBJ1-1; D is perhaps TRBD1 (6 bases). V was shortened by 0 bases and J by 6 bases, with 15 bases between the two germline ends. The CDR3 is 15 amino acids. The germline V gene encodes CDR1 SGDLS and CDR2 YYNGEE. CDR3 nucleotide sequence: TGTGCCAGCAGCGTAGCCTCCGGACAGTACTCTGAAGCTTTCTTT. Translation: CASSVASGQYSEAFF.

The chain is built from TRBV27 and TRBJ2-5; D is uncertain. The CDR3 sequence is 15 residues long. Germline V CDR1 and CDR2: MNHEY, SMNVEV (reference sequence). Between the trimmed V and J ends, which lost 5 bases and 5 bases, there was a span of 18 bases. CDR3 sequence reads: CASSGSGRPAETQYF. CDR3 DNA sequence: TGTGCCAGCAGTGGCTCCGGCAGGCCTGCCGAGACCCAGTACTTC.

The chain is built from TRBV30 and TRBJ1-1; D gene uncertain. Trimming took 0 bases from V and 1 from J, leaving 6 bases between them. The CDR3 is 13 amino acids. Per germline, CDR1 GTSNPN and CDR2 SVGIG (reference sequence). CDR3 DNA: TGTGCCTGGAGTGTGAGGGAGAACACTGAAGCTTTCTTT. Protein: CAWSVRENTEAFF.

V usage is TRBV11-2 and J usage is TRBJ2-2; 10 bases line up with TRBD2. CDR1 SGHAT and CDR2 FQNNGV come from the germline V gene. The CDR3 runs 14 residues. Trimming cost V 5 bases and J 6 bases; bases outside gene matches: 3. DNA of the CDR3: TGTGCCAGCAGCCCTAGCGGGAGCTCCGGGGAGCTGTTTTTT. It yields the protein CASSPSGSSGELFF. Together with reference TRBV11-2 and TRBJ2-2, the CDR3 gives the full variable domain: EAGVAQSPRYKIIEKRQSVAFWCNPISGHATLYWYQQILGQGPKLLIQFQNNGVVDDSQLPKDRFSAERLKGVDSTLKIQPAKLEDSAVYLCASSPSGSSGELFFGEGSRLTVL.

The CDR3 protein is CASSLQSAYEQYF. The CDR3 DNA follows: TGTGCCAGCAGCCTCCAGAGCGCCTACGAGCAGTACTTC. The chain is built from TRBV11-2 and TRBJ2-7; D unclear. Trimming stripped 5 bases from V and 2 bases from J, with 10 bases between. From germline, CDR1 is SGHAT and CDR2 FQNNGV. CDR3 length: 13 residues.